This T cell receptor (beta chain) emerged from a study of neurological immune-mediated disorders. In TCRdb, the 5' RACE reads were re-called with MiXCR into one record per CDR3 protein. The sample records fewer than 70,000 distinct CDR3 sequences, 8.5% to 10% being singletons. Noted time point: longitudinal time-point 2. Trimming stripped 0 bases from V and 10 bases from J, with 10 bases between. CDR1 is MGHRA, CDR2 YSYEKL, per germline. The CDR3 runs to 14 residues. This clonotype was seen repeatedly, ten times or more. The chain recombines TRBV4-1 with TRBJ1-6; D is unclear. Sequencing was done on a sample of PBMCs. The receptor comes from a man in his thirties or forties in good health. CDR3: CASSQDPRPSPLHF. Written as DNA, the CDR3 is TGCGCCAGCAGCCAAGACCCCCGACCGTCACCCCTCCACTTT.